This is a list of T cell receptor beta chains from one sample in a study of Graves' ophthalmopathy and Graves' hyperthyroidism. Each CDR3 protein is one row after TCRdb ran MiXCR on the multiplex PCR reads. The sample has 200,000 to 300,000 distinct CDR3 sequences; 45% are singletons. The sequencing sample was made of peripheral blood. The origin of the receptors is an adult man with Graves' ophthalmopathy. Both conserved end residues are part of each CDR3. Fields, in order: clone size, D gene, V gene, J gene, CDR3 DNA, CDR3 protein. D genes are given only for firm matches. The size field is filled for only some rows; it gives once, few, many or a size class.

>few|-|TRBV19|TRBJ1-5
TGTGCCAGTAGTTCTGGACAGAAGAATCAGCCCCAGCATTTT
CASSSGQKNQPQHF
>once|-|TRBV4-2|TRBJ2-7
TGTGCCAGCAGCCAAGAATTAACAGTGGGAGAGCAGTACTTC
CASSQELTVGEQYF
>-|-|TRBV20-1|TRBJ1-3
TGCAGTGCCCCCCACAGGGAGTCTGGAAACACCATATATTTT
CSAPHRESGNTIYF
>-|-|TRBV20-1|TRBJ2-7
TGCAGTGCTAGGGGTCCTCCGTCCTACGAGCAGTACTTC
CSARGPPSYEQYF
>-|-|TRBV5-8|TRBJ2-7
TGTGCCAGCAGCCAGGGTCTCAACTCTTACTACGAGCAGTACTTC
CASSQGLNSYYEQYF
>few|TRBD1|TRBV27|TRBJ2-7
TGTGCCAGCAGCACGGACAGGTTAAGAACCTACGAGCAGTACTTC
CASSTDRLRTYEQYF
>-|-|TRBV10-3|TRBJ1-1
TGTGCCACCAGTGACTCGAGGGGCCCTAACACTGAAGCTTTCTTT
CATSDSRGPNTEAFF
>few|-|TRBV7-9|TRBJ2-7
TGTGCCAGCAGCGCCACCTACGAGCAGTACTTC
CASSATYEQYF
>few|TRBD1|TRBV6-1|TRBJ1-4
TGTGCCAGCAGCTCGGGACAGGTGAATGAAAAACTGTTTTTT
CASSSGQVNEKLFF
>-|-|TRBV2|TRBJ2-3
TGTGCCAGCGGAATCGGAGATACGCAGTATTTT
CASGIGDTQYF
>once|TRBD1|TRBV11-2|TRBJ2-7
TGTGCCAGCAGCGCACGGGACAGGGCTGTCTACGAGCAGTACTTC
CASSARDRAVYEQYF
>-|-|TRBV10-2|TRBJ2-7
TGTGCCAGCAGTGAAGCTGGCGGTAACTACGAGCAGTACTTC
CASSEAGGNYEQYF
>once|-|TRBV5-1|TRBJ2-6
TGCGCCAGCAGCTTGGTCCAGCTCGGGGCCAACGTCCTGACTTTC
CASSLVQLGANVLTF
>-|-|TRBV9|TRBJ2-7
TGTGCCAGCAGCTACCTGTACAACCCCTACGAGCAGTACTTC
CASSYLYNPYEQYF
>-|-|TRBV7-9|TRBJ2-7
TGTGCCAGCAGCTTAGGAGCATCGGGCGAGCAGTACTTC
CASSLGASGEQYF
>-|-|TRBV11-2|TRBJ2-2
TGTGCCAGCAGCTTAGTGGGGGCAGCCGGGGAGCTGTTTTTT
CASSLVGAAGELFF
>few|-|TRBV29-1|TRBJ1-1
TGCAGCGTTGAAGAGACGGGGACTGAAGCTTTCTTT
CSVEETGTEAFF
>-|TRBD2|TRBV12-3/TRBV12-4|TRBJ2-7
TGTGCCAGCAGTTATAAAGGGACTAGGGCTTACGAGCAGTACTTC
CASSYKGTRAYEQYF
>many|-|TRBV7-6|TRBJ2-7
TGTGCCAGCAGCTTAGCGTTCATAGCCTACGAGCAGTACTTC
CASSLAFIAYEQYF
>few|-|TRBV11-2|TRBJ2-7
TGTGCCAGCAGCCCCGGACTTAGCTCCTACGAGCAGTACTTC
CASSPGLSSYEQYF
>-|-|TRBV4-1|TRBJ1-4
TGCGCCAGCGGCCGTCCAGGGGCTGGGCCTAATGAAAAACTGTTTTTT
CASGRPGAGPNEKLFF
>-|TRBD2|TRBV7-2|TRBJ2-7
TGTGCCAGCAGCCCAAGACTAGCGGGGGGGAAGTTGGATACGCAGTACTTC
CASSPRLAGGKLDTQYF
>-|-|TRBV20-1|TRBJ1-4
TGCAGTGCTAGTGAAGTTCGGGGTGAAAAACTGTTTTTT
CSASEVRGEKLFF
>-|-|TRBV9|TRBJ2-7
TGTGCCAGCTCGGACGACAGGGAGCAGTACTTC
CASSDDREQYF
>-|-|TRBV2|TRBJ2-3
TGTGCCAGCAGTGGAGTAGACAGGCGGTGGCCAGATACGCAGTATTTT
CASSGVDRRWPDTQYF
>-|TRBD2|TRBV10-3|TRBJ2-7
TGTGCCATCAAAGAGACTAGCGGGGCTACTTACGAGCAGTACTTC
CAIKETSGATYEQYF
>-|-|TRBV12-3/TRBV12-4|TRBJ2-7
TGTGCCAGCAGTCCCCCGGGACAAGAGTACGAGCAGTACTTC
CASSPPGQEYEQYF
>few|-|TRBV7-2|TRBJ1-2
TGTGCCAGCAGCCCCTCGTCTGGGGAAAACTATGGCTACACCTTC
CASSPSSGENYGYTF